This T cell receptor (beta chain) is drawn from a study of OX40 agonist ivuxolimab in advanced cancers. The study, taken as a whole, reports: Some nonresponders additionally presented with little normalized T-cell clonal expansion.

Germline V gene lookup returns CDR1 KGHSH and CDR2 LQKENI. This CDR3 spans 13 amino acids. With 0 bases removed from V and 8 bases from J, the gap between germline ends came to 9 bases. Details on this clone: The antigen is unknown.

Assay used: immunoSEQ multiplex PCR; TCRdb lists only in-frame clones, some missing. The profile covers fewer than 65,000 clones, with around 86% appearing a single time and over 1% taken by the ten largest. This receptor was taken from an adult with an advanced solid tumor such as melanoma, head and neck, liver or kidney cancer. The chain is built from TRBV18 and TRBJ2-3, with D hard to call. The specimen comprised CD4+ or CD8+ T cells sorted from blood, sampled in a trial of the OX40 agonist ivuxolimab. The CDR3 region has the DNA TGTGCCAGCTCACCACCGACCCGCGGTACGCAGTATTTT. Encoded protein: CASSPPTRGTQYF.